Sequencing of this TCR beta chain was carried out in a study of radiotherapy plus CTLA-4 blockade in lung cancer (dated by TCRdb to 2016 to 2019). As for the study more broadly: Among enrolled patients, approximately 18% had an objective response and 25% to 35% reached disease control. Study-wide conclusions, independent of this receptor: The strongest predictors of response, as reported, were early dynamic changes in blood T cell clones along with a rise in serum interferon-beta after radiation. TCR clones derived from tumors expanded in peripheral blood after treatment with radiotherapy and ipilimumab.

Libraries came from the immunoSEQ multiplex PCR assay. The table comes from immuneACCESS by way of TCRdb, which keeps in-frame sequences with V and J called. Part of the clones is missing from these tables; in studies checked, under half for an unresolved V gene and the rest for unknown reasons. The sample table contains 83,000 or so clones; only one count was recorded for around four fifths of them. The top ten clones comprise 0.75% to 0.95% of the sample. The CDR3, from cysteine to phenylalanine, totals 14 residues. Solely the CDR3 DNA is kept, with 42 bases framed from the first base. V sheds 8 bases and J sheds 9 bases, leaving 20 bases between their ends. In the germline V gene, CDR1 corresponds to MNHNS and CDR2 to SASEGT. Note on this clone: No antigen is known for it. Per-base quality was not reported, and no clone a single base away is much larger than it.

The study tested focal radiation therapy combined with CTLA-4 blockade (ipilimumab) in patients with chemo-refractory metastatic non-small-cell lung cancer. This material consisted of peripheral blood, taken from a patient treated with radiotherapy plus ipilimumab. The chain is made from TRBV6-1 and TRBJ1-5; the D gene is perhaps TRBD1, on 6 matching bases. The origin of this receptor is a human donor with non-small cell lung cancer who had stable disease on radiotherapy plus ipilimumab. The sequence in DNA is TGTGCCAGCTATACTCGACAGGCCCGTTCGCCCCAGCATTTT. Its coded protein is CASYTRQARSPQHF.